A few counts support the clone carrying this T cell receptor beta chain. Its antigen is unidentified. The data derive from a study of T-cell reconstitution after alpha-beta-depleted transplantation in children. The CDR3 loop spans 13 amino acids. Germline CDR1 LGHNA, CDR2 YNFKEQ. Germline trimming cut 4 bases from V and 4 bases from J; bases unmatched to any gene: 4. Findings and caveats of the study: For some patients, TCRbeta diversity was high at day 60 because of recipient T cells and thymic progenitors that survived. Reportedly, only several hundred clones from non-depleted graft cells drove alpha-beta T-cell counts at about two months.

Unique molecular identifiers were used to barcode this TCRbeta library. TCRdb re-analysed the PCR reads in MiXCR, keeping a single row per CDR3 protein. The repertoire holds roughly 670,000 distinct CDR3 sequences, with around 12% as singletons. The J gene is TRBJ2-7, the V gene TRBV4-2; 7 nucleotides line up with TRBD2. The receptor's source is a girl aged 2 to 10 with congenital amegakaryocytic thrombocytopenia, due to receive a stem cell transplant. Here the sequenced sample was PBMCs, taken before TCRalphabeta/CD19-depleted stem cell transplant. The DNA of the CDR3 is TGTGCCAGCAGCCCGAAGCGGGGATACGAGCAGTACTTC. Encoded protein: CASSPKRGYEQYF.